These T cell receptor beta chains were read from a single sample in a study of blood T cell repertoires in COVID-19. Only in-frame clones appear in the TCRdb table, and some are missing; sequencing was by immunoSEQ multiplex PCR. The sample carries some 250,000 clones, roughly 88% recorded once. The sample was peripheral blood. The source of these receptors is a woman under 40 with acute or convalescent COVID-19. CDR3s include the opening cysteine and the closing phenylalanine or tryptophan. Each record gives: J gene, CDR3 length, clone size, D gene, V gene, CDR3 protein, CDR3 DNA. The D gene is left open where the match is weak. Clone size is given for some rows only: seen once, a few or many times, or a class if the clone is expanded.

J gene: TRBJ1-2
CDR3 length: 14
clone size: .
D gene: TRBD1
V gene: TRBV27
CDR3 protein: CASSSGQGLSGYTF
CDR3 DNA: TGTGCCAGCAGTTCGGGACAGGGCCTAAGTGGCTACACCTTC

J gene: TRBJ2-1
CDR3 length: 16
clone size: .
D gene: TRBD2
V gene: TRBV18
CDR3 protein: CASSSTSGRVYNEQFF
CDR3 DNA: TGTGCCAGCTCAAGTACTAGCGGGAGGGTATACAATGAGCAGTTCTTC

J gene: TRBJ2-7
CDR3 length: 14
clone size: .
D gene: TRBD1
V gene: TRBV2
CDR3 protein: CASSPGQVIYEQYF
CDR3 DNA: TGTGCCAGCTCACCGGGACAGGTAATCTACGAGCAGTACTTC

J gene: TRBJ1-4
CDR3 length: 16
clone size: once
D gene: .
V gene: TRBV5-1
CDR3 protein: CASSLVLGGPGEKLFF
CDR3 DNA: TGCGCCAGCAGCTTGGTGTTGGGGGGACCTGGTGAAAAACTGTTTTTT

J gene: TRBJ2-1
CDR3 length: 19
clone size: .
D gene: TRBD2
V gene: TRBV5-1
CDR3 protein: CASSLRGTQGLAGGWEQFF
CDR3 DNA: TGCGCCAGCAGCTTGAGAGGGACACAGGGACTAGCGGGAGGGTGGGAGCAGTTCTTC

J gene: TRBJ2-1
CDR3 length: 13
clone size: .
D gene: TRBD1
V gene: TRBV7-2
CDR3 protein: CASSKTGPNEQFF
CDR3 DNA: TGTGCCAGCAGCAAGACAGGGCCCAATGAGCAGTTCTTC

J gene: TRBJ2-7
CDR3 length: 15
clone size: .
D gene: TRBD2
V gene: TRBV6-5
CDR3 protein: CASKAGTSGSYEQYF
CDR3 DNA: TGTGCCAGTAAAGCCGGGACTAGCGGGAGTTACGAGCAGTACTTC

J gene: TRBJ2-2
CDR3 length: 12
clone size: .
D gene: .
V gene: TRBV6-2/TRBV6-3
CDR3 protein: CASSYSAGELFF
CDR3 DNA: TGTGCCAGCAGTTACAGCGCCGGGGAGCTGTTTTTT

J gene: TRBJ2-3
CDR3 length: 15
clone size: .
D gene: .
V gene: TRBV7-2
CDR3 protein: CASCSPEAYTDTQYF
CDR3 DNA: TGTGCCAGCTGCTCCCCGGAGGCATACACAGATACGCAGTATTTT

J gene: TRBJ2-3
CDR3 length: 12
clone size: .
D gene: TRBD2
V gene: TRBV13
CDR3 protein: CASGVGGDTQYF
CDR3 DNA: TGTGCCAGCGGGGTGGGAGGGGATACGCAGTATTTT

J gene: TRBJ2-3
CDR3 length: 15
clone size: .
D gene: TRBD2
V gene: TRBV6-5
CDR3 protein: CATKAMTSSTDTQYF
CDR3 DNA: TGTGCCACTAAGGCGATGACTAGCAGCACAGATACGCAGTATTTT

J gene: TRBJ2-3
CDR3 length: 16
clone size: .
D gene: TRBD2
V gene: TRBV5-1
CDR3 protein: CASKPGLAVATDTQYF
CDR3 DNA: TGCGCCAGCAAACCCGGACTAGCGGTAGCCACAGATACGCAGTATTTT

J gene: TRBJ2-7
CDR3 length: 14
clone size: few
D gene: TRBD1
V gene: TRBV7-2
CDR3 protein: CASSLTGSPYEQYF
CDR3 DNA: TGTGCCAGCAGCTTGACAGGGTCCCCCTACGAGCAGTACTTC

J gene: TRBJ1-1
CDR3 length: 16
clone size: .
D gene: TRBD1
V gene: TRBV19
CDR3 protein: CASSTRTGAGGTEAFF
CDR3 DNA: TGTGCCAGTAGTACCCGGACAGGGGCCGGGGGCACTGAAGCTTTCTTT

J gene: TRBJ2-3
CDR3 length: 15
clone size: .
D gene: TRBD1
V gene: TRBV24-1
CDR3 protein: CATSDLRGLTDTQYF
CDR3 DNA: TGTGCCACCAGTGATTTGAGGGGGCTCACAGATACGCAGTATTTT

J gene: TRBJ1-3
CDR3 length: 17
clone size: .
D gene: TRBD1
V gene: TRBV7-2
CDR3 protein: CASSSRTGLSSGNTIYF
CDR3 DNA: TGTGCCAGCAGCTCAAGGACAGGGTTGAGCTCTGGAAACACCATATATTTT

J gene: TRBJ1-5
CDR3 length: 13
clone size: .
D gene: TRBD1
V gene: TRBV6-6
CDR3 protein: CASSQQGSQPQHF
CDR3 DNA: TGTGCCAGCAGTCAACAGGGGAGTCAGCCCCAGCATTTT

J gene: TRBJ1-1
CDR3 length: 16
clone size: .
D gene: TRBD1
V gene: TRBV7-3
CDR3 protein: CASSLAGGAVVNEAFF
CDR3 DNA: TGTGCCAGCAGCTTAGCAGGGGGCGCTGTTGTTAATGAAGCTTTCTTT

J gene: TRBJ1-2
CDR3 length: 15
clone size: .
D gene: TRBD1
V gene: TRBV9
CDR3 protein: CASSTYNRGNYGYTF
CDR3 DNA: TGTGCCAGCAGCACTTACAACAGGGGGAACTATGGCTACACCTTC

J gene: TRBJ2-7
CDR3 length: 15
clone size: .
D gene: TRBD1
V gene: TRBV5-1
CDR3 protein: CASSLAGTAKYEQYF
CDR3 DNA: TGCGCCAGCAGCTTGGCCGGGACAGCTAAGTACGAGCAGTACTTC

J gene: TRBJ1-1
CDR3 length: 13
clone size: once
D gene: TRBD1
V gene: TRBV29-1
CDR3 protein: CSAKTGRNTEAFF
CDR3 DNA: TGCAGCGCGAAGACAGGGCGGAACACTGAAGCTTTCTTT

J gene: TRBJ2-2
CDR3 length: 12
clone size: .
D gene: .
V gene: TRBV6-4
CDR3 protein: CASRDYTGELFF
CDR3 DNA: TGTGCCAGTCGGGACTACACCGGGGAGCTGTTTTTT

J gene: TRBJ2-5
CDR3 length: 16
clone size: .
D gene: TRBD1
V gene: TRBV15
CDR3 protein: CATSRVRDRAQETQYF
CDR3 DNA: TGTGCCACCAGCAGAGTCAGGGACAGGGCCCAAGAGACCCAGTACTTC

J gene: TRBJ2-4
CDR3 length: 11
clone size: .
D gene: .
V gene: TRBV12-3/TRBV12-4
CDR3 protein: CASSLTGIQYF
CDR3 DNA: TGTGCCAGCAGTTTAACGGGCATTCAGTACTTC

J gene: TRBJ2-1
CDR3 length: 16
clone size: .
D gene: TRBD2
V gene: TRBV10-2
CDR3 protein: CASSESGTRYYNEQFF
CDR3 DNA: TGCGCCAGCAGTGAGTCCGGGACTAGGTATTACAATGAGCAGTTCTTC

J gene: TRBJ2-5
CDR3 length: 15
clone size: .
D gene: TRBD2
V gene: TRBV29-1
CDR3 protein: CSVVWLAGIQETQYF
CDR3 DNA: TGCAGCGTTGTTTGGTTAGCGGGGATCCAAGAGACCCAGTACTTC

J gene: TRBJ2-3
CDR3 length: 16
clone size: .
D gene: .
V gene: TRBV4-2
CDR3 protein: CASSQGAAGNTDTQYF
CDR3 DNA: TGTGCCAGCAGCCAGGGGGCGGCAGGGAACACAGATACGCAGTATTTT

J gene: TRBJ1-4
CDR3 length: 15
clone size: .
D gene: TRBD1
V gene: TRBV19
CDR3 protein: CASSIGGTGDEKLFF
CDR3 DNA: TGTGCCAGTAGTATTGGGGGAACAGGGGATGAAAAACTGTTTTTT

J gene: TRBJ2-7
CDR3 length: 15
clone size: .
D gene: TRBD1
V gene: TRBV4-3
CDR3 protein: CASSQGGQGAYEQYF
CDR3 DNA: TGCGCCAGCAGCCAAGGCGGCCAGGGGGCCTACGAGCAGTACTTC

J gene: TRBJ2-3
CDR3 length: 15
clone size: .
D gene: TRBD2
V gene: TRBV2
CDR3 protein: CASSESGLAGGTQYF
CDR3 DNA: TGTGCCAGCAGTGAATCGGGACTAGCGGGAGGAACGCAGTATTTT

J gene: TRBJ2-7
CDR3 length: 13
clone size: .
D gene: TRBD1
V gene: TRBV5-1
CDR3 protein: CASSLAGTGVQYF
CDR3 DNA: TGCGCCAGCAGCTTGGCCGGGACAGGGGTGCAGTACTTC

J gene: TRBJ1-5
CDR3 length: 13
clone size: once
D gene: .
V gene: TRBV2
CDR3 protein: CASRAGGNQPQHF
CDR3 DNA: TGTGCCAGCAGGGCGGGCGGGAATCAGCCCCAGCATTTT

J gene: TRBJ2-7
CDR3 length: 15
clone size: .
D gene: .
V gene: TRBV3-1/TRBV3-2
CDR3 protein: CASSLGLPETYEQYF
CDR3 DNA: TGTGCCAGCAGCTTGGGACTCCCGGAGACTTACGAGCAGTACTTC

J gene: TRBJ2-5
CDR3 length: 16
clone size: .
D gene: TRBD1
V gene: TRBV10-1
CDR3 protein: CASSESPDREQETQYF
CDR3 DNA: TGCGCCAGCAGTGAGTCTCCCGACAGGGAGCAAGAGACCCAGTACTTC

J gene: TRBJ2-7
CDR3 length: 15
clone size: .
D gene: TRBD2
V gene: TRBV27
CDR3 protein: CASKFTSGSIYEQYF
CDR3 DNA: TGTGCCAGCAAGTTCACTAGCGGGAGTATATACGAGCAGTACTTC

J gene: TRBJ2-2
CDR3 length: 14
clone size: .
D gene: .
V gene: TRBV18
CDR3 protein: CASSQLPSAGELFF
CDR3 DNA: TGTGCCAGCTCACAACTACCGAGCGCCGGGGAGCTGTTTTTT

J gene: TRBJ2-2
CDR3 length: 18
clone size: .
D gene: .
V gene: TRBV11-2
CDR3 protein: CASSSSALALTNTGELFF
CDR3 DNA: TGTGCCAGCAGCTCTAGTGCCCTAGCCCTTACGAACACCGGGGAGCTGTTTTTT

J gene: TRBJ1-2
CDR3 length: 15
clone size: .
D gene: .
V gene: TRBV20-1
CDR3 protein: CSASPGQKANYGYTF
CDR3 DNA: TGCAGTGCTAGTCCGGGACAAAAAGCTAACTATGGCTACACCTTC

J gene: TRBJ1-3
CDR3 length: 14
clone size: .
D gene: TRBD1
V gene: TRBV5-4
CDR3 protein: CASSFTGVGNTIYF
CDR3 DNA: TGTGCCAGCAGCTTTACAGGGGTTGGAAACACCATATATTTT

J gene: TRBJ1-6
CDR3 length: 16
clone size: .
D gene: .
V gene: TRBV5-4
CDR3 protein: CASSLVFTGISSPLHF
CDR3 DNA: TGTGCCAGCAGCTTGGTATTCACGGGGATATCATCACCCCTCCACTTT

J gene: TRBJ1-6
CDR3 length: 15
clone size: few
D gene: TRBD1
V gene: TRBV14
CDR3 protein: CASSNRGSYNSPLHF
CDR3 DNA: TGTGCCAGCAGCAACAGGGGATCTTATAATTCACCCCTCCACTTT

J gene: TRBJ2-7
CDR3 length: 13
clone size: .
D gene: .
V gene: TRBV7-9
CDR3 protein: CASSFHTNYEQYF
CDR3 DNA: TGTGCCAGCAGCTTTCACACAAACTACGAGCAGTACTTC

J gene: TRBJ2-7
CDR3 length: 15
clone size: few
D gene: .
V gene: TRBV15
CDR3 protein: CATSRPSPKLHEQYF
CDR3 DNA: TGTGCCACCAGCAGACCTAGTCCTAAGCTCCACGAGCAGTACTTC

J gene: TRBJ2-3
CDR3 length: 15
clone size: .
D gene: .
V gene: TRBV6-5
CDR3 protein: CASRRDQPRGDTQYF
CDR3 DNA: TGTGCCAGCAGGAGGGATCAGCCCAGAGGGGATACGCAGTATTTT

J gene: TRBJ2-7
CDR3 length: 14
clone size: .
D gene: .
V gene: TRBV6-1
CDR3 protein: CASKTTRAPYEQYF
CDR3 DNA: TGTGCCAGCAAGACGACTAGGGCCCCCTACGAGCAGTACTTC

J gene: TRBJ2-7
CDR3 length: 13
clone size: .
D gene: TRBD2
V gene: TRBV2
CDR3 protein: CASSQRGYDEQYF
CDR3 DNA: TGTGCCAGCAGCCAGCGGGGGTACGACGAGCAGTACTTC

J gene: TRBJ2-1
CDR3 length: 18
clone size: .
D gene: TRBD2
V gene: TRBV12-5
CDR3 protein: CASGLTFQREGWHNEQFF
CDR3 DNA: TGTGCTAGTGGTTTGACATTCCAGCGGGAGGGGTGGCACAATGAGCAGTTCTTC

J gene: TRBJ2-2
CDR3 length: 15
clone size: .
D gene: .
V gene: TRBV11-3
CDR3 protein: CASSLARRGTGELFF
CDR3 DNA: TGTGCCAGCAGCTTGGCCAGGAGGGGAACCGGGGAGCTGTTTTTT

J gene: TRBJ1-3
CDR3 length: 16
clone size: once
D gene: TRBD1
V gene: TRBV19
CDR3 protein: CASSPGTGGPRNTIYF
CDR3 DNA: TGTGCCAGTAGTCCCGGGACAGGGGGCCCAAGAAACACCATATATTTT

J gene: TRBJ2-6
CDR3 length: 15
clone size: .
D gene: .
V gene: TRBV6-5
CDR3 protein: CASRLTVSGANVLTF
CDR3 DNA: TGTGCCAGCAGGCTAACAGTCTCTGGGGCCAACGTCCTGACTTTC

J gene: TRBJ1-1
CDR3 length: 14
clone size: .
D gene: .
V gene: TRBV11-2
CDR3 protein: CASSLDGGYTEAFF
CDR3 DNA: TGTGCCAGCAGCTTAGACGGAGGCTACACTGAAGCTTTCTTT

J gene: TRBJ2-7
CDR3 length: 11
clone size: .
D gene: .
V gene: TRBV19
CDR3 protein: CASSYQSEQYF
CDR3 DNA: TGTGCCAGTAGTTATCAGTCAGAGCAGTACTTC

J gene: TRBJ2-5
CDR3 length: 17
clone size: .
D gene: TRBD2
V gene: TRBV18
CDR3 protein: CASSPGDIAGTQETQYF
CDR3 DNA: TGTGCCAGCTCACCAGGGGATATAGCGGGCACCCAAGAGACCCAGTACTTC

J gene: TRBJ2-3
CDR3 length: 16
clone size: .
D gene: TRBD2
V gene: TRBV5-1
CDR3 protein: CASSLVGSGSWDTQYF
CDR3 DNA: TGCGCCAGCAGCTTGGTGGGTAGCGGGAGTTGGGATACGCAGTATTTT

J gene: TRBJ2-3
CDR3 length: 14
clone size: .
D gene: TRBD2
V gene: TRBV10-2
CDR3 protein: CASRASGNVDTQYF
CDR3 DNA: TGCGCCAGCAGGGCTAGCGGGAACGTAGATACGCAGTATTTT

J gene: TRBJ1-6
CDR3 length: 14
clone size: .
D gene: TRBD1
V gene: TRBV30
CDR3 protein: CAWSERQGDSPLHF
CDR3 DNA: TGTGCCTGGAGTGAAAGACAGGGGGATTCACCCCTCCACTTT

J gene: TRBJ1-2
CDR3 length: 16
clone size: .
D gene: TRBD1
V gene: TRBV7-2
CDR3 protein: CASSLGAGTAGAGYTF
CDR3 DNA: TGTGCCAGCAGCTTAGGGGCCGGGACAGCGGGTGCAGGCTACACCTTC

J gene: TRBJ1-2
CDR3 length: 16
clone size: .
D gene: TRBD1
V gene: TRBV4-3
CDR3 protein: CASSQYTDREGYGYTF
CDR3 DNA: TGCGCCAGCAGCCAATATACGGACAGGGAAGGCTATGGCTACACCTTC

J gene: TRBJ2-3
CDR3 length: 16
clone size: .
D gene: TRBD2
V gene: TRBV6-2/TRBV6-3
CDR3 protein: CASSYRAGGPQDTQYF
CDR3 DNA: TGTGCCAGCAGTTACCGAGCGGGAGGGCCTCAAGATACGCAGTATTTT